This T cell receptor beta chain was sequenced during a study of spatial heterogeneity in lung cancer. Using its own MiXCR run on the 5' RACE reads, TCRdb lists one record per CDR3 protein. The sample shows 23,000 or so distinct CDR3 sequences, 7% of them seen only once. This clonotype was recorded many times. The CDR3 is 15 amino acids. V lost 6 bases and J 3 bases, leaving 18 bases between the germline ends. Germline V gene data show CDR1 as KGHSH and CDR2 as LQKENI. Sample time point: sample taken at primary tumor resection. Without sorting, whole RNA was sequenced from tumor, nontumor lung or frozen PBMC.

This chain joins TRBV18 and TRBJ2-7; D may match TRBD1 or TRBD2 (5 bases each). The material was PBMCs, obtained at surgery. This sequence originates from a male donor with early-stage non-small cell lung cancer. CDR3 protein: CASSPQGVKGYEQYF. CDR3 nucleotide sequence: TGTGCCAGCTCCCCCCAGGGAGTCAAAGGCTACGAGCAGTACTTC.